These 27 T cell receptor beta chains came from one sample sequenced in a study of blood T cell repertoires in COVID-19. Clones were sequenced by immunoSEQ multiplex PCR, and TCRdb holds only the in-frame ones, with some missing. Among about 230,000 clones listed, around four fifths were seen once. Material: peripheral blood. The receptors originated from a woman in her seventies with active or convalescent COVID-19.

This clone showed up just a few times. The genes are TRBV6-4 and TRBJ1-1, with a weak D call TRBD1 (5 bases). Germline-derived CDR1 and CDR2 are MRHNA and SNTAGT. This CDR3 has 11 residues. Trimming took off 7 bases at V and 7 bases at J, with 10 bases between the two ends. Here the CDR3 DNA reads TGTGCCAGCAACCTGACAGTTGAAGCTTTCTTT. It yields the protein CASNLTVEAFF.

V is TRBV6-2 or TRBV6-3 and J is TRBJ1-1, with D possibly being TRBD1 (6 bases). The germline V gene has CDR1 MNHEY and CDR2 SVGEGT. This CDR3 comprises 14 residues. Between the trimmed V and J ends, which lost 5 bases and 0 bases, there was a span of 10 bases. As DNA, the CDR3 is TGTGCCAGCAGTACACAGGGCCTGAACACTGAAGCTTTCTTT. Amino acids: CASSTQGLNTEAFF.

The chain links TRBV2 to TRBJ1-6; 7 nucleotides match TRBD1. Germline V gene lookup returns CDR1 SNHLY and CDR2 FYNNEI. The CDR3 is made up of 16 amino acids. The J segment lost 5 bases and the V segment lost 6 bases, leaving 10 bases of the junction unmatched. The CDR3 region is CASSPSGTANNSPLHF. CDR3 DNA sequence: TGTGCCAGCAGCCCGTCCGGGACAGCAAATAATTCACCCCTCCACTTT.

A word on this clone: Germline is not matched at one junction end, which may reflect a read error. The V gene is TRBV14, the J gene TRBJ2-7; a possible D gene is TRBD2 (7 bases). CDR3 length equals 13 residues. Looked up from germline, CDR1 is SGHDN and CDR2 is FVKESK. CDR3 protein: CASSQGPLGGADF. The CDR3 DNA reads TGTGCCAGCAGCCAAGGACCCCTAGGGGGGGCGGACTTC.

This chain joins TRBV11-2 and TRBJ2-4; tentative D call: TRBD2 (5 bases). The germline V gene has CDR1 SGHAT and CDR2 FQNNGV. V lost 6 bases and J 4 bases, leaving 25 bases between the germline ends. The CDR3 extends over 18 amino acids. The CDR3 coding sequence is TGTGCCAGCAGAGCCCCGGGGAGTCACGATCCCCAGAAAAACATTCAGTACTTC. It translates to CASRAPGSHDPQKNIQYF. Using reference TRBV11-2 and TRBJ2-4 for the parts outside the CDR3, the full variable domain is EAGVAQSPRYKIIEKRQSVAFWCNPISGHATLYWYQQILGQGPKLLIQFQNNGVVDDSQLPKDRFSAERLKGVDSTLKIQPAKLEDSAVYLCASRAPGSHDPQKNIQYFGAGTRLSVL.

This clone was picked up a small number of times. The V and J genes are TRBV6-1 and TRBJ2-6, with a tentative D call TRBD1 (6 bases). V lost 2 bases to trimming and J lost 2 bases, with 13 bases between them. The germline CDR1 and CDR2 sequences are MNHNS and SASEGT. The CDR3 length is 17 residues. For the CDR3, the DNA is TGTGCCAGCAGTGAATTGGCAGGGGCGCCTGGGGCCAACGTCCTGACTTTC. Amino acids: CASSELAGAPGANVLTF.

J is TRBJ1-5 and V is TRBV10-3; D is possibly TRBD1 (5 bases). The CDR3 has 14 amino acids. CDR1 and CDR2 (germline): ENHRY, SYGVKD. Trimming removed 2 bases from V and 5 bases from J, with 10 bases in between. The CDR3 DNA reads as TGTGCCATCAGTGAGACAGGTCTGGATCAGCCCCAGCATTTT. Protein: CAISETGLDQPQHF.

V gene TRBV28 combines with J gene TRBJ1-2; D might be TRBD1 (5 bases). Germline loops: CDR1 MDHEN, CDR2 SYDVKM. CDR3 size: 15 residues. The V end lost 3 bases, the J end lost 5 bases, and 16 bases lay between the germline ends. CDR3 nucleotide sequence: TGTGCCAGCAGTTTGGTACAGGACAAACCTTATGGCTACACCTTC. This translates into CASSLVQDKPYGYTF.

The chain has TRBV5-1 and TRBJ2-7; 9 bases fit TRBD2. V shed 4 bases, J shed 4 bases, and the junction held 15 bases outside the gene matches. Germline V gene lookup returns CDR1 SGHRS and CDR2 YFSETQ. The CDR3 loop spans 17 amino acids. CDR3 amino acids: CASSALPLAGGMYEQYF. The CDR3 DNA is TGCGCCAGCAGCGCACTCCCCCTGGCGGGAGGGATGTACGAGCAGTACTTC. The variable domain in full, with the rest retrieved from reference TRBV5-1 and TRBJ2-7, is KAGVTQTPRYLIKTRGQQVTLSCSPISGHRSVSWYQQTPGQGLQFLFEYFSETQRNKGNFPGRFSGRQFSNSRSEMNVSTLELGDSALYLCASSALPLAGGMYEQYFGPGTRLTVT.

The chain recombines TRBV5-4 with TRBJ2-1, with 10 nucleotides matching TRBD2. The V and J ends lost 3 bases and 8 bases, in that order; junction bases with no gene match: 8. This CDR3 spans 15 amino acids. Germline CDR1 SGHNT, CDR2 YYREEE (reference sequence). CDR3 sequence: CASSSTSGVRDEQFF. DNA of the CDR3: TGTGCCAGCAGCTCAACTAGCGGGGTTAGGGATGAGCAGTTCTTC.

The rearrangement joins TRBV7-3 to TRBJ2-7; D is ambiguous. V was shortened by 5 bases and J by 5 bases, with 13 bases between the two germline ends. The CDR3 extends over 13 amino acids. Germline CDR1 SGHTA, CDR2 FQGTGA. CDR3 residues: CASSPGSVHEQYF. The CDR3 coding sequence is TGTGCCAGCAGCCCCGGCAGCGTACACGAGCAGTACTTC.

The genes are TRBV28 and TRBJ2-5; the D gene is possibly TRBD1 (6 bases). Germline V lookup: CDR1 MDHEN, CDR2 SYDVKM. Trimming took off 1 base at V and 5 bases at J, with 14 bases between the two ends. The length of the CDR3 is 15 residues. The CDR3 DNA follows: TGTGCCAGCAGTTTATTGGGGGCCGTGGAGGAGACCCAGTACTTC. It specifies CASSLLGAVEETQYF. Supplemented by reference TRBV28 and TRBJ2-5, the full variable domain reads DVKVTQSSRYLVKRTGEKVFLECVQDMDHENMFWYRQDPGLGLRLIYFSYDVKMKEKGDIPEGYSVSREKKERFSLILESASTNQTSMYLCASSLLGAVEETQYFGPGTRLLVL.

The rearrangement uses TRBV19 and TRBJ2-3; 9 bases line up with TRBD2. Per germline, CDR1 LNHDA and CDR2 SQIVND (reference sequence). The CDR3 is 15 residues long. With 10 bases clipped from V and 3 bases from J, the junction kept 11 bases outside the gene matches. CDR3 in DNA: TGTGCCACCCTAGCGGGAACGCCTTCAACAGATACGCAGTATTTT. Residues: CATLAGTPSTDTQYF.

The chain has TRBV27 and TRBJ1-6; D is possibly TRBD1 (5 bases). There are 13 residues in the CDR3. Germline V gene data show CDR1 as MNHEY and CDR2 as SMNVEV (reference sequence). Trimming cost V 5 bases and J 10 bases, with 12 bases left between them. The CDR3 nucleotides read TGTGCCAGCAGTCCAGACCGGGGGTCACCCCTCCACTTT. It yields the protein CASSPDRGSPLHF.

V is TRBV5-1 and J is TRBJ1-1; tentatively, D is TRBD1 (5 bases). V was shortened by 4 bases and J by 4 bases, with 11 bases between the two germline ends. CDR1 is SGHRS, CDR2 YFSETQ, per germline. The CDR3 runs 13 residues. Written as DNA, the CDR3 is TGCGCCAGCAGCCCGGAGGGGTTCACTGAAGCTTTCTTT. It is translated as CASSPEGFTEAFF. Based on the CDR3 plus reference TRBV5-1 and TRBJ1-1, the full variable domain is KAGVTQTPRYLIKTRGQQVTLSCSPISGHRSVSWYQQTPGQGLQFLFEYFSETQRNKGNFPGRFSGRQFSNSRSEMNVSTLELGDSALYLCASSPEGFTEAFFGQGTRLTVV.

V gene TRBV30 combines with J gene TRBJ2-3; no clear D. Germline loops: CDR1 GTSNPN, CDR2 SVGIG (reference sequence). Trimming took off 5 bases at V and 2 bases at J, with 5 bases between the two ends. The CDR3 is made up of 11 amino acids. Written as DNA, the CDR3 is TGTGCCTGGCGGGTCACAGATACGCAGTATTTT. Translation: CAWRVTDTQYF.

The chain couples TRBV6-4 to TRBJ1-1, with D hard to call. CDR3 size: 12 residues. Trimming removed 2 bases at V and 11 bases at J, with 12 bases between. The V gene's germline CDR1 is MRHNA and CDR2 SNTAGT. CDR3 nucleotide sequence: TGTGCCAGCAGTGACAGGTTGGGCAGGGCTTTCTTT. It codes for CASSDRLGRAFF.

CDR3 in DNA: TGTGCCAGCAGTCACACTGGAAACACCATATATTTT. Translated, it gives CASSHTGNTIYF. The chain is built from TRBV3-1 (or the pseudogene TRBV3-2) and TRBJ1-3; no clear D. Trimming left V 6 bases short and J 2 bases short, with 5 bases between. The CDR3 length is 12 residues. The germline V gene encodes CDR1 LGHDT and CDR2 YNNKEL (reference sequence).

The V call is TRBV27, the J call TRBJ1-6; the D is unclear. The CDR3 totals 15 residues. V was cut by 3 bases and J by 7 bases, with 13 bases left in between. Germline loops: CDR1 MNHEY, CDR2 SMNVEV (reference sequence). CDR3 sequence reads: CASSLAPAGNSPLHF. For the CDR3, the DNA is TGTGCCAGCAGTTTGGCTCCCGCGGGGAATTCACCCCTCCACTTT.

V gene TRBV5-1 combines with J gene TRBJ2-7; TRBD1 aligns across 7 bases. The CDR3 contains 13 residues. Per the germline V gene, CDR1 is SGHRS and CDR2 is YFSETQ. J lost 1 base, V lost 10 bases, and 8 bases had no gene match. The CDR3 reads CASRDSRSYEQYF. The CDR3 nucleotides read TGCGCCTCCCGGGACAGCCGATCCTACGAGCAGTACTTC.

This clone was counted once. The J gene is TRBJ2-5, the V gene TRBV19; perhaps TRBD1 as D (5 bases). CDR3 length: 14 residues. Trimming stripped 5 bases from V and 1 base from J, with 11 bases between. In germline, CDR1 is LNHDA, CDR2 SQIVND (reference sequence). The chain's CDR3 is CASSSGQVQETQYF. In nucleotides, the CDR3 is TGTGCCAGTAGTTCAGGACAAGTCCAAGAGACCCAGTACTTC.

This clone was found once. This chain links TRBV10-1 with TRBJ2-1; 11 positions agree with TRBD2. V lost 6 bases and J lost 1; bases outside the gene matches: 14. The CDR3 runs to 19 residues. The germline CDR1 and CDR2 sequences are WNHNN and SYGVQD (reference sequence). CDR3 DNA: TGCGCCAGCAGCGACACGGGTACTAGCGGGAGAGATTCCTACAATGAGCAGTTCTTC. Its translation: CASSDTGTSGRDSYNEQFF.

CDR3 residues: CASSPLDLYRVWNTEAFF. CDR3 in DNA: TGTGCCAGCAGTCCCCTAGACCTTTACAGGGTTTGGAACACTGAAGCTTTCTTT. The chain joins TRBV27 to TRBJ1-1, with TRBD1 as a possible D gene (6 bases). Germline CDR1 and CDR2: MNHEY and SMNVEV (reference sequence). This CDR3 is 18 amino acids long. With 5 bases removed from V and 1 base from J, the gap between germline ends came to 23 bases.

The chain is built from TRBV7-9 and TRBJ2-7; 9 bases are shared with TRBD2. CDR1 and CDR2 from the germline V gene are SEHNR and FQNEAQ (reference sequence). CDR3 length: 14 residues. The V segment lost 4 bases and the J segment 4 bases; nucleotides outside the gene matches: 5. The CDR3 is CASSSLAGTYEQYF. CDR3 in DNA: TGTGCCAGCAGCTCACTAGCGGGCACTTACGAGCAGTACTTC.

The chain has TRBV3-1 (or the pseudogene TRBV3-2) and TRBJ2-5; 9 bases line up with TRBD2. The germline V gene encodes CDR1 LGHDT and CDR2 YNNKEL (reference sequence). The CDR3 length is 14 residues. After removal of 5 bases from V and 5 bases from J, the junction contained 6 bases not matched to a gene. CDR3 nucleotide sequence: TGTGCCAGCAGCTTGCGGACTAGCGTGGAGACCCAGTACTTC. Its translation is CASSLRTSVETQYF.

The CDR3 sequence is CASSSTSGFTDTQYF. CDR3 sequence (DNA): TGTGCCAGCAGCTCTACTAGCGGATTCACAGATACGCAGTATTTT. The J gene is TRBJ2-3, the V gene TRBV7-6, with 8 bases that match TRBD2. V trimming: 4 bases; J trimming: 2 bases; junction bases outside the gene matches: 5. This CDR3 has 15 residues. Germline CDR1 is SGHVS and CDR2 is FNYEAQ.

The V call is TRBV19, the J call TRBJ1-1, with D perhaps matching TRBD1 (5 bases). Per the germline V gene, CDR1 is LNHDA and CDR2 is SQIVND (reference sequence). The germline V and J ends were trimmed by 7 bases and 1 base, with 10 bases remaining between them. CDR3 length: 13 amino acids. This CDR3 is CASNPRENTEAFF. The CDR3 nucleotides are TGTGCCAGTAACCCCAGGGAGAACACTGAAGCTTTCTTT.